The rows below give T cell receptor beta chains drawn from one sample of a study of blood T cell repertoires in COVID-19. Assay: immunoSEQ multiplex PCR; the TCRdb copy retains only in-frame clones and omits some. The sample yields 200,000 to 250,000 clones, approximately 87% seen once. The specimen sequenced was PBMCs or T cells enriched from blood (not recorded which). These receptors were taken from a woman aged 45-60 years in a cohort exposed to, infected with or recovered from COVID-19 (not recorded which). Both conserved end residues are part of each CDR3. The D gene is left open where the match is weak. A clone size is listed for some rows: how often the clone was seen (once, few, many), or a class if it is expanded.

cdr3_aa cdr3_nt v_call clone_size d_call j_call
CASSIEGGSNQPQHF TGTGCCAGTAGTATCGAGGGAGGGAGCAATCAGCCCCAGCATTTT TRBV19 once NA TRBJ1-5
CASSQDAGHYQPQHF TGCGCCAGCAGCCAAGATGCGGGCCATTATCAGCCCCAGCATTTT TRBV4-3 few NA TRBJ1-5
CASARTTQETQYF TGTGCCAGCGCCCGGACAACCCAAGAGACCCAGTACTTC TRBV5-4 NA NA TRBJ2-5
CASSLYRGGELFF TGTGCCAGCAGTTTATATCGGGGCGGGGAGCTGTTTTTT TRBV12-3/TRBV12-4 few NA TRBJ2-2
CASSSPGGRETQYF TGTGCCAGCAGTTCCCCGGGGGGTAGGGAGACCCAGTACTTC TRBV6-5 NA TRBD2 TRBJ2-5
CASSPGQGGGYTF TGTGCCAGCTCACCAGGACAGGGCGGTGGCTACACCTTC TRBV18 NA TRBD1 TRBJ1-2
CASSSGQGEETQYF TGTGCCAGCAGTTCCGGACAGGGGGAAGAGACCCAGTACTTC TRBV6-5 few TRBD1 TRBJ2-5
CAWSLVTLLGGASGGATLHF TGTGCCTGGAGTTTAGTGACCTTGTTAGGAGGAGCCTCGGGTGGAGCCACCCTCCACTTT TRBV30 NA NA TRBJ1-6
CASSQGSGTWATDTQYF TGCGCCAGCAGCCAAGGTTCCGGGACTTGGGCAACAGATACGCAGTATTTT TRBV4-1 NA NA TRBJ2-3
CASSLSGCYGYTF TGTGCCAGCAGTTTATCGGGGTGCTATGGCTACACCTTC TRBV28 NA NA TRBJ1-2
CASLSGGAADTQYF TGTGCCAGCCTCAGCGGGGGGGCCGCAGATACGCAGTATTTT TRBV6-5 NA TRBD2 TRBJ2-3
CASRSGTAQETQYF TGTGCCAGCAGGTCTGGGACAGCCCAAGAGACCCAGTACTTC TRBV6-5 NA TRBD1 TRBJ2-5
CASSLGGAGSNQPQHF TGTGCCAGCAGCCTGGGGGGGGCAGGGAGCAATCAGCCCCAGCATTTT TRBV7-9 NA NA TRBJ1-5
CASSLGELGEKLFF TGCGCCAGCAGCTTGGGAGAACTTGGTGAAAAACTGTTTTTT TRBV5-1 NA NA TRBJ1-4
CASSFWQDNSPLHF TGTGCCAGCAGTTTTTGGCAGGATAATTCACCCCTCCACTTT TRBV27 NA NA TRBJ1-6
CASTPMPGNEQFF TGTGCCAGCACTCCCATGCCGGGGAATGAGCAGTTCTTC TRBV27 NA NA TRBJ2-1
CASSARLAGGYEQYF TGTGCCAGCAGCGCACGACTAGCGGGGGGCTACGAGCAGTACTTC TRBV27 NA TRBD2 TRBJ2-7
CASSLDPGNEAFF TGTGCCAGCAGCTTGGATCCAGGCAACGAAGCTTTCTTT TRBV5-4 NA NA TRBJ1-1
CAWTSNRGTGGSFVKWDGYTF TGTGCCTGGACTTCCAACCGGGGGACAGGGGGAAGTTTTGTTAAATGGGATGGCTACACCTTC TRBV30 once TRBD1 TRBJ1-2
CALGRDTLQETQYF TGTGCCTTGGGCCGGGACACCTTACAAGAGACCCAGTACTTC TRBV30 NA NA TRBJ2-5
CASSPSISSGGGELFF TGTGCCAGCTCACCAAGCATTTCATCTGGAGGCGGGGAGCTGTTTTTT TRBV18 NA NA TRBJ2-2
CASSQAARGANYGYTF TGTGCCAGCAGCCAAGCGGCCAGGGGAGCTAACTATGGCTACACCTTC TRBV4-2 NA NA TRBJ1-2
CASSLRVGTEAFF TGCGCCAGCAGCCTCAGGGTAGGCACTGAAGCTTTCTTT TRBV5-1 NA NA TRBJ1-1
CASRSGGAAFF TGTGCCAGCAGGTCGGGGGGTGCGGCTTTCTTT TRBV12-3/TRBV12-4 NA NA TRBJ1-1
CASSPPGQGWAKNIQYF TGTGCCAGCTCACCACCGGGACAGGGCTGGGCCAAAAACATTCAGTACTTC TRBV18 NA TRBD1 TRBJ2-4
CASSGQTSGWQETQYF TGTGCCAGTAGTGGTCAGACTAGCGGGTGGCAAGAGACCCAGTACTTC TRBV19 once TRBD2 TRBJ2-5
CASSQRTGYEQYF TGTGCCAGCAGCCAAAGAACAGGGTACGAGCAGTACTTC TRBV7-9 NA NA TRBJ2-7
CASSVQNPPTDTQYF TGCGCCAGCAGTGTGCAGAACCCCCCCACAGATACGCAGTATTTT TRBV5-1 NA NA TRBJ2-3
CASSLSQGGYNEQFF TGTGCCAGCAGCTTATCCCAGGGCGGCTACAATGAGCAGTTCTTC TRBV11-2 NA NA TRBJ2-1
CATRDSDYNSPLHF TGTGCCACCCGGGACAGCGACTATAATTCACCCCTCCACTTT TRBV6-5 NA TRBD1 TRBJ1-6
CASSQEGSLEANVLTF TGTGCCAGCAGCCAGGAGGGGTCGCTTGAGGCCAACGTCCTGACTTTC TRBV4-2 NA NA TRBJ2-6
CASSSGQGEGGNTIYF TGCGCCAGCAGCTCTGGACAGGGAGAAGGTGGAAACACCATATATTTT TRBV5-1 NA TRBD1 TRBJ1-3
CASSSNTGTRNEKLFF TGTGCCAGCAGTTCAAATACAGGTACACGGAATGAAAAACTGTTTTTT TRBV28 NA NA TRBJ1-4
CASSLTAGQEQYF TGTGCCAGCAGCTTAACGGCAGGGCAGGAGCAGTACTTC TRBV7-3 NA NA TRBJ2-7
CASSPSVVSYNSPLHF TGTGCCAGCAGCCCATCAGTGGTCTCCTATAATTCACCCCTCCACTTT TRBV7-2 NA NA TRBJ1-6
CASSARGSGGYNEQFF TGTGCCAGCTCAGCACGGGGTTCAGGGGGTTACAATGAGCAGTTCTTC TRBV18 NA TRBD1 TRBJ2-1
CASSIGQGREAFF TGTGCCAGCAGTATCGGACAGGGCCGTGAAGCTTTCTTT TRBV12-3/TRBV12-4 NA TRBD1 TRBJ1-1
CAISEDAARRGGYTF TGTGCCATCAGTGAGGACGCAGCCCGACGAGGTGGCTACACCTTC TRBV10-3 NA NA TRBJ1-2
CASSPSGEGAYEQYF TGCGCCAGCAGCCCTAGCGGGGAGGGCGCCTACGAGCAGTACTTC TRBV5-1 NA TRBD2 TRBJ2-7
CASRGPGGNQPQHF TGTGCCAGCCGAGGTCCGGGGGGCAATCAGCCCCAGCATTTT TRBV6-5 NA NA TRBJ1-5
CASSTGTANTGELFF TGTGCCAGTAGTACCGGGACAGCGAACACCGGGGAGCTGTTTTTT TRBV19 NA TRBD1 TRBJ2-2
CASSQDLRTPRDGYTF TGTGCCAGCAGCCAAGATCTAAGAACTCCTAGAGATGGCTACACCTTC TRBV4-2 NA NA TRBJ1-2
CAWRAGQNNEKLFF TGTGCCTGGAGGGCGGGACAGAATAATGAAAAACTGTTTTTT TRBV30 NA TRBD1 TRBJ1-4
CASSLLASGGDEQFF TGCGCCAGCAGCTTGTTGGCTAGCGGTGGGGATGAGCAGTTCTTC TRBV5-1 NA TRBD2 TRBJ2-1
CSVLTGLYGYTF TGCAGCGTTCTGACAGGATTATATGGCTACACCTTC TRBV29-1 NA NA TRBJ1-2
CASSVGSSGGALRTDTQYF TGTGCCAGCAGCGTAGGATCCAGCGGGGGGGCCCTCCGCACAGATACGCAGTATTTT TRBV9 NA TRBD2 TRBJ2-3
CAIGRDNQETQYF TGTGCCATCGGCCGGGACAACCAAGAGACCCAGTACTTC TRBV10-3 once NA TRBJ2-5
CASSIAGGPVDTQYF TGTGCCAGCAGTATAGCGGGGGGGCCAGTGGATACGCAGTATTTT TRBV6-2/TRBV6-3 NA TRBD2 TRBJ2-3
CASSSGRDFTDTQYF TGTGCCAGCTCATCAGGTCGGGACTTCACAGATACGCAGTATTTT TRBV18 NA NA TRBJ2-3
CASSFGLNNEQFF TGTGCCAGCAGTTTTGGACTCAACAATGAGCAGTTCTTC TRBV12-3/TRBV12-4 NA NA TRBJ2-1
CASSWRNQPQHF TGTGCCAGCAGCTGGAGAAATCAGCCCCAGCATTTT TRBV5-6 few NA TRBJ1-5
CASSQDFLGQGVYGYTF TGCGCCAGCAGCCAAGACTTTTTGGGTCAGGGGGTATACGGCTACACCTTC TRBV4-3 NA TRBD1 TRBJ1-2
CASSEDSTGEQFF TGTGCCAGCAGTGAAGATTCGACGGGTGAGCAGTTCTTC TRBV6-4 NA NA TRBJ2-1
CASSLAGSLNYEQYF TGTGCCAGCAGCTTAGCCGGGTCCCTAAACTACGAGCAGTACTTC TRBV13 NA NA TRBJ2-7
CASSYTRFPSASYEQYF TGTGCCAGCAGTTACACTAGATTCCCGTCGGCCTCCTACGAGCAGTACTTC TRBV6-2/TRBV6-3 NA NA TRBJ2-7
CASSLGQGGRYGYTF TGTGCCAGCAGCTTGGGACAGGGAGGACGCTATGGCTACACCTTC TRBV5-6 NA TRBD1 TRBJ1-2
CATSVTRQGFLNEQFF TGTGCCACCAGTGTTACGCGACAGGGGTTTTTGAATGAGCAGTTCTTC TRBV24-1 NA TRBD1 TRBJ2-1